This T cell receptor (beta chain) comes out of a study of blood T cell repertoires in COVID-19. Some clones are missing from TCRdb's copy, which holds only in-frame ones; the method was immunoSEQ multiplex PCR. Of roughly 30,000 clones listed, less than 85% are singletons. V lost 3 bases and J lost 6; bases outside the gene matches: 9. Germline CDR1 LNHNV, CDR2 YYDKDF (reference sequence). CDR3 size: 15 residues. The receptor comes from a woman older than 75 with acute or convalescent COVID-19. The source material was peripheral blood. The rearrangement links TRBV15 to TRBJ1-1, with TRBD1 matching over 8 bases. In DNA, the CDR3 is TGTGCCACCAGCAGTATCCTACAGGGGGGGCCTGAAGCTTTCTTT. Translation gives CATSSILQGGPEAFF.